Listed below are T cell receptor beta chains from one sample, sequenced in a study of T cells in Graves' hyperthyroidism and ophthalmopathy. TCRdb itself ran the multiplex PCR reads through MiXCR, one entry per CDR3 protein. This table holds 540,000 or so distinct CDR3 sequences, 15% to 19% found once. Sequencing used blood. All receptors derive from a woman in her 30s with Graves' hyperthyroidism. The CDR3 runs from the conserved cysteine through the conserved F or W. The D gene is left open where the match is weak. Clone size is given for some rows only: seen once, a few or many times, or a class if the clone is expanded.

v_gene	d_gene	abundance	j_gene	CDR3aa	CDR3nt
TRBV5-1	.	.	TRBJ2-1	CASSHRAGAYNEQFF	TGCGCCAGCAGTCACCGGGCAGGAGCCTACAATGAGCAGTTCTTC
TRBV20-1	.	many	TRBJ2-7	CSAPLERLSYEQYF	TGCAGTGCCCCCCTAGAGCGGCTCTCCTACGAGCAGTACTTC
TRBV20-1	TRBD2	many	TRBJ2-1	CSARFLAGVYNEQFF	TGCAGTGCTAGATTCCTAGCGGGAGTGTACAATGAGCAGTTCTTC
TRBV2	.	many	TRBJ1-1	CASIGQRNTEAFF	TGTGCCAGCATTGGTCAGAGGAACACTGAAGCTTTCTTT
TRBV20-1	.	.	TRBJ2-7	CSARVTTSYEQYF	TGCAGTGCTAGAGTAACCACGTCCTACGAGCAGTACTTC
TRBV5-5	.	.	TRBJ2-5	CASSFFSVGETQYF	TGTGCCAGCAGCTTTTTCTCAGTGGGAGAGACCCAGTACTTC
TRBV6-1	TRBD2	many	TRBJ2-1	CASNPAGGYNEQFF	TGTGCCAGCAATCCGGCGGGAGGTTACAATGAGCAGTTCTTC
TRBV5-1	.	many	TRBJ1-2	CASSLTPGAYGYTF	TGCGCCAGCAGCTTGACTCCCGGGGCCTATGGCTACACCTTC
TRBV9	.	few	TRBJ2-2	CASSKFPTGELFF	TGTGCCAGCAGCAAATTCCCCACCGGGGAGCTGTTTTTT
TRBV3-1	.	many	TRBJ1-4	CASSQDLFLGEKLFF	TGTGCCAGCAGCCAAGATTTGTTTCTAGGCGAAAAACTGTTTTTT